These 27 T cell receptor beta chains came from one sample sequenced in a study of T cell repertoires in cytomegalovirus infection. Antigen specificity for these receptors is unknown. One entry per CDR3 protein results from TCRdb running MiXCR on the reads. Of about 830,000 distinct CDR3 sequences listed, 32% are singletons. The starting material was cultured CD8+ T cells from PBMCs, obtained from culture after CMV antigen stimulation. The receptors here all came from a human donor in good health (CMV status not recorded). Some clones in this sample may be carry-over from other donors' samples.

V usage is TRBV6-1 and J usage is TRBJ1-2; D ambiguous. Trimming pared 6 bases from V and 0 bases from J, leaving 11 bases between. CDR1 MNHNS and CDR2 SASEGT come from the germline V gene. The CDR3 sequence is 14 residues long. CDR3 in amino acids: CASRLDGANYGYTF. CDR3 bases: TGTGCCAGCAGGTTGGACGGCGCTAACTATGGCTACACCTTC.

The sample holds a few counts of this clonotype. This chain connects TRBV28 to TRBJ2-2; unclear D gene. The CDR3 has 15 amino acids. The V gene lost 7 bases and the J gene lost 6 bases, with 18 bases spanning the gap. Germline assignment: CDR1 MDHEN and CDR2 SYDVKM. This CDR3 is CASTPVEIPPGELFF. CDR3 in DNA: TGTGCCAGCACCCCGGTGGAGATTCCGCCCGGGGAGCTGTTTTTT.

As to this clonotype: Given the absence of the conserved phenylalanine or tryptophan at the CDR3 end, a read error is likely. CDR3 DNA: TGTGCCAGCAGCCCGGCCCTGTCGGGGGCCTACAATGAGCAGTTCTAC. Its protein is CASSPALSGAYNEQFY. The gene calls are TRBV5-5 and TRBJ2-1, with D maybe TRBD2 (6 bases). V shed 4 bases and J shed 2 bases, with 16 bases lying between them. The CDR3 is 16 amino acids. Germline CDR1 SGHKS, CDR2 YYEKEE (reference sequence).

The V and J genes are TRBV11-2 and TRBJ1-5, with D possibly TRBD1 on 5 matching bases. The CDR3 spans 15 residues. Germline V gene data show CDR1 as SGHAT and CDR2 as FQNNGV. Trimming took off 5 bases at V and 4 bases at J, with 15 bases between the two ends. CDR3 DNA: TGTGCCAGCAGCCTCTCGCAGGGACGGAATCAGCCCCAGCATTTT. As protein: CASSLSQGRNQPQHF.

This clonotype came up many times. V and J are TRBV7-6 and TRBJ2-3; no clear D gene. The germline V gene encodes CDR1 SGHVS and CDR2 FNYEAQ. This CDR3 is built from 14 residues. Trimming cost V 1 base and J 4 bases, with 9 bases left between them. DNA of the CDR3: TGTGCCAGCAGCTTAGGGATCGGCCCAGATACGCAGTATTTT. Encoded protein: CASSLGIGPDTQYF.

The chain recombines TRBV11-2 with TRBJ2-7; 8 nucleotides align to TRBD1. Germline lookup yields CDR1 SGHAT and CDR2 FQNNGV. The CDR3 extends over 17 amino acids. The V and J ends lost 5 bases and 2 bases, in that order; junction bases with no gene match: 14. The CDR3 protein is CASSPRTGNPVTYEQYV. The CDR3 bases are TGTGCCAGCAGCCCGCGGACAGGGAATCCCGTGACCTACGAGCAGTACGTC.

This rearrangement joins TRBV4-3 to TRBJ2-1, with 8 nucleotides matching TRBD2. The CDR3 has 17 residues. The trim removed 2 bases at V and 2 bases at J, leaving 8 bases unmatched. Germline V gene lookup returns CDR1 LGHNA and CDR2 YSLEER. CDR3 in amino acids: CASSQYIPGLAYNEQFF. Here the CDR3 DNA reads TGCGCCAGCAGCCAATACATACCGGGACTAGCCTACAATGAGCAGTTCTTC.

This clonotype was seen a few times. V gene TRBV25-1 combines with J gene TRBJ2-1; 8 bases match TRBD2. The junction had 6 bases not matched to a gene; V was cut back by 8 bases and J by 3 bases. Germline CDR1 MGHDK, CDR2 SYGVNS. There are 14 residues in the CDR3. CDR3 coding DNA: TGTGCCAGCCGGGGACTAGGGAACTACAATGAGCAGTTCTTC. Its protein is CASRGLGNYNEQFF.

The genes are TRBV19 and TRBJ2-1, with TRBD2 matching 7 bases. Losses at the gene ends were 6 bases for V and 3 bases for J; bases not matched to a gene: 8. The CDR3 loop spans 15 amino acids. The germline gives CDR1 LNHDA, CDR2 SQIVND (reference sequence). CDR3 DNA sequence: TGTGCCAGTAGCGACGACAGCGGGGTCTACAATGAGCAGTTCTTC. Translated: CASSDDSGVYNEQFF.

This clonotype was recorded at least ten times. The CDR3 spells CASSSIDRENYGYTF. The CDR3, as DNA: TGTGCCAGCAGCTCCATAGACAGGGAAAACTATGGCTACACCTTC. The chain is built from TRBV7-9 and TRBJ1-2; TRBD1 agrees at 7 bases. The CDR3 sequence is 15 residues long. Germline assignment: CDR1 SEHNR and CDR2 FQNEAQ (reference sequence). Unmatched junction bases numbered 7, after V lost 4 bases and J lost 2 bases.

This clonotype was counted between two and nine times. The chain has TRBV2 and TRBJ2-3; TRBD2 matches at 7 bases. V was clipped by 4 bases and J by 3 bases; unmatched bases: 7. Germline V gene data show CDR1 as SNHLY and CDR2 as FYNNEI. CDR3 length: 15 residues. This CDR3 is CASSGIGTITDTQYF. The CDR3, as DNA: TGTGCCAGCAGTGGGATAGGGACTATTACAGATACGCAGTATTTT.

This clonotype was seen just once. A much larger clone differs by one base, so this may be a read error. V usage is TRBV7-8 and J usage is TRBJ2-1, with 9 bases aligning to TRBD1. From germline, CDR1 is SGHVS and CDR2 FQNEAQ. The CDR3 runs 15 residues. The chain's CDR3 is CASSTGTGYYNEQLF. The CDR3 coding sequence is TGTGCCAGCAGCACCGGGACAGGGTACTACAATGAGCAGCTCTTC.

V and J are TRBV12-3 or TRBV12-4 and TRBJ2-1; D might be TRBD2 (6 bases). The CDR3 consists of 15 residues. V lost 0 bases, J lost 15 bases, and 21 bases lay in between. CDR3 in DNA: TGTGCCAGCAGTTTAGCGGGGAGTGGGCTCGGGAGCACGTTCTTC. This gives the protein CASSLAGSGLGSTFF.

The V call is TRBV6-2 or TRBV6-3, the J call TRBJ2-3; 9 nucleotides agree with TRBD2. The CDR3 runs to 16 residues. Germline CDR1 reads MNHEY; CDR2 reads SVGEGT. The junction had 10 bases not matched to a gene; V was cut back by 7 bases and J by 2 bases. In nucleotides, the CDR3 is TGTGCCAGCAATTCGGCTAGCGGGGTTTACACAGATACGCAGTATTTT. This codes for CASNSASGVYTDTQYF.

This clonotype came up a few times. The chain recombines TRBV12-3 or TRBV12-4 with TRBJ1-2; D gene ambiguous. V lost 4 bases and J 8 bases, leaving 11 bases between the germline ends. The CDR3 runs to 12 residues. The CDR3 region has the DNA TGTGCCAGCAGTTCACGGGTCTGGGGCTACACCTTC. Residues: CASSSRVWGYTF.

J is TRBJ2-1 and V is TRBV6-4; D not certain. Germline V lookup: CDR1 MRHNA, CDR2 SNTAGT. This CDR3 contains 16 residues. Trimming cost V 2 bases and J 0 bases, with 11 bases left between them. CDR3 in DNA: TGTGCCAGCAGTGACGATGACTTCGGCTCCTACAATGAGCAGTTCTTC. Its translation is CASSDDDFGSYNEQFF.

The V call is TRBV19, the J call TRBJ2-3, with 11 bases that match TRBD2. The CDR3 contains 15 residues. The germline V gene has CDR1 LNHDA and CDR2 SQIVND (reference sequence). V shed 5 bases, J shed 2 bases, and the junction held 3 bases outside the gene matches. CDR3 coding DNA: TGTGCCAGTAGTCCGACTAGCGGGAACACAGATACGCAGTATTTT. This sequence encodes CASSPTSGNTDTQYF.

The chain joins TRBV7-6 to TRBJ2-2, with unresolved D. Trimming cost V 5 bases and J 4 bases, with 17 bases left between them. CDR1 is SGHVS and CDR2 is FNYEAQ in the germline V gene. The CDR3 has 16 amino acids. The CDR3 is CASSLVGSRSTGELFF. For the CDR3, the DNA is TGTGCCAGCAGCCTGGTCGGGTCCCGGAGCACCGGGGAGCTGTTTTTT.

The CDR3 is CSVEGQGTYEQYF. CDR3 nucleotide sequence: TGCAGCGTTGAGGGACAGGGGACCTACGAGCAGTACTTC. The chain employs TRBV29-1 and TRBJ2-7; 10 nucleotides match TRBD1. V trimming: 3 bases; J trimming: 2 bases; junction bases outside the gene matches: 1. This CDR3 is built from 13 residues. Germline loops: CDR1 SQVTM, CDR2 ANQGSEA.

The rearrangement links TRBV20-1 to TRBJ2-7; TRBD1 aligns across 7 bases. The junction had 2 bases not matched to a gene; V was cut back by 5 bases and J by 4 bases. This CDR3 contains 11 residues. Germline CDR1 reads DFQATT; CDR2 reads SNEGSKA (reference sequence). The CDR3 DNA reads TGCAGTGCTCGACAGGGTTACGAGCAGTACGTC. Protein sequence: CSARQGYEQYV.

The chain carries TRBV7-6 and TRBJ1-4; D perhaps matches TRBD1 (6 bases). The CDR3 runs 14 residues. Germline CDR1 reads SGHVS; CDR2 reads FNYEAQ. V lost 5 bases and J 8 bases, leaving 15 bases between the germline ends. The CDR3 DNA is TGTGCCAGCAGCCCCTCAGGGGCAGGGGAAAAACTGTTTTTT. This gives the protein CASSPSGAGEKLFF.

The gene calls are TRBV27 and TRBJ2-3; D perhaps matches TRBD2 (7 bases). The V gene's germline CDR1 is MNHEY and CDR2 SMNVEV (reference sequence). V was cut by 3 bases and J by 0 bases, with 13 bases left in between. The CDR3 sequence is 16 residues long. For the CDR3, the DNA is TGTGCCAGCAGTTTGGAAGGGAGGGGGAGCACAGATACGCAGTATTTT. This translates into CASSLEGRGSTDTQYF.

This clonotype showed up just a few times. The chain employs TRBV4-1 and TRBJ1-1; D call uncertain. Trimming took off 4 bases at V and 0 bases at J, with 9 bases between the two ends. CDR1 is MGHRA, CDR2 YSYEKL, per germline. This CDR3 region has 14 residues. CDR3 nucleotide sequence: TGCGCCAGCAGCCCTTACGGTTTGAACACTGAAGCTTTCTTT. It encodes CASSPYGLNTEAFF.

This clonotype was seen a handful of times. CDR3 protein: CASSFTGVLVTDTQYF. In nucleotides, the CDR3 is TGTGCCAGCAGCTTTACAGGGGTCTTAGTCACAGATACGCAGTATTTT. The chain has TRBV5-6 and TRBJ2-3; 7 bases are a match to TRBD1. The V gene's germline CDR1 is SGHDT and CDR2 YYEEEE. The CDR3 length is 16 residues. V dropped 2 bases and J dropped 2; count of bases not matched to a gene: 8.

This clonotype was seen repeatedly, ten times or more. The chain employs TRBV6-4 and TRBJ2-7; TRBD1 or TRBD2 may be the D gene (5 bases each). Trimming cost V 6 bases and J 3 bases, with 18 bases left between them. Germline V lookup: CDR1 MRHNA, CDR2 SNTAGT. The CDR3 totals 15 residues. The CDR3 region is CASSSLVLDSYEQYV. For the CDR3, the DNA is TGTGCCAGCAGCTCACTAGTTCTCGACAGCTACGAGCAGTACGTC.

In regard to this clonotype: A clone one base away is much larger, so this may be a read error. The J gene is TRBJ2-1, the V gene TRBV7-8, with 9 bases lining up with TRBD1. The CDR3 has 16 residues. Germline V gene data show CDR1 as SGHVS and CDR2 as FQNEAQ. The DNA of the CDR3 is TGTGCCAACAGCCCCTGGGACAGGGAAGTAGGCGATGAGCAGTTCTTC. It codes for CANSPWDREVGDEQFF.

The rearrangement links TRBV27 to TRBJ1-2; 7 bases are a match to TRBD1. The V gene's germline CDR1 is MNHEY and CDR2 SMNVEV (reference sequence). The CDR3 contains 14 residues. Trimming took 8 bases from V and 1 from J; bases not matched to a gene: 7. The CDR3 bases are TGTGCCAGCGGCAGACAGGGATTTAACTATGGCTACACCTTC. Encoded protein: CASGRQGFNYGYTF.